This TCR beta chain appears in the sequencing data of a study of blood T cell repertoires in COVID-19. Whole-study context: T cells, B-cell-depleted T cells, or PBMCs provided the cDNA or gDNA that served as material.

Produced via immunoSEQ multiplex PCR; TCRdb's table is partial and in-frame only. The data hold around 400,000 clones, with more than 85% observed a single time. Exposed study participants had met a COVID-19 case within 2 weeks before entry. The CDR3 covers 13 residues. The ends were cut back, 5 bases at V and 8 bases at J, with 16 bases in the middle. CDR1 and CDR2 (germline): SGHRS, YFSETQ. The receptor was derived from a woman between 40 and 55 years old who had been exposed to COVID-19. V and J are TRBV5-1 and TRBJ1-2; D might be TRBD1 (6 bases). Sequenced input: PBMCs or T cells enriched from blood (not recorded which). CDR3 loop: CASRPDRQRGYTF. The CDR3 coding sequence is TGCGCCAGCAGACCCGACAGGCAACGGGGCTACACCTTC. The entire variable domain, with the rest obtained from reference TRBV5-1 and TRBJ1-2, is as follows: KAGVTQTPRYLIKTRGQQVTLSCSPISGHRSVSWYQQTPGQGLQFLFEYFSETQRNKGNFPGRFSGRQFSNSRSEMNVSTLELGDSALYLCASRPDRQRGYTFGSGTRLTVV.